This TCR beta chain comes out of a study of shared clonotypes between healthy human individuals. General observations from the study: Sharing across four donors was seen in 4% to 6.5% of naive CD4 clonotypes. Estimated richness was generally greater in naive than memory subsets. The diversity represented, both genetic and in exposure history, was limited by few donors.

In regard to this clone: The antigen remains undetermined.

Sequenced by immunoSEQ multiplex PCR; TCRdb stores in-frame clones only, minus some. This sample has roughly 1.5 million clones, with 95% to 99% found just once. Sequencing was carried out using naive CD4+ T cells sorted from blood. Subset defined: CD45RA+ positively selected. This clonotype was sampled from a man aged 25-45 years in good health.

The CDR3 region has the DNA TGTGCCAGCAGCTCCACCCGAAGAAATGAGCAGTTCTTC. Protein sequence: CASSSTRRNEQFF. This sequence joins TRBV7-2 and TRBJ2-1; D ambiguous. The ends were cut back, 4 bases at V and 7 bases at J, with 11 bases in the middle. The germline CDR1 and CDR2 sequences are SGHTA and FQGNSA. The CDR3 is 13 amino acids.